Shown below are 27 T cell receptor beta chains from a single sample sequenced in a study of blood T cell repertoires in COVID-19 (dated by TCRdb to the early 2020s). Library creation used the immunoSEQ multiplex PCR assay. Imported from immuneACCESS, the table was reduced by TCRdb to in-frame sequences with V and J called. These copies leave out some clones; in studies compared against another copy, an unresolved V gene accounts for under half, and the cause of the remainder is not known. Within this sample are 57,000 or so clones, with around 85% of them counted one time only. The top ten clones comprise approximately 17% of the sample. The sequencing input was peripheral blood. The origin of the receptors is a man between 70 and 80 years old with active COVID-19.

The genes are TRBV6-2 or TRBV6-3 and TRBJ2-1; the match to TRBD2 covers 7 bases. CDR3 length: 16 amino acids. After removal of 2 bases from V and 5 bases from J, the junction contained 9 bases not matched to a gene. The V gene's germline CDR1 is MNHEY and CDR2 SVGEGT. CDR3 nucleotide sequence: TGTGCCAGCAGTTACGGGGTCGGGAGGTCCCACAATGAGCAGTTCTTC. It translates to CASSYGVGRSHNEQFF.

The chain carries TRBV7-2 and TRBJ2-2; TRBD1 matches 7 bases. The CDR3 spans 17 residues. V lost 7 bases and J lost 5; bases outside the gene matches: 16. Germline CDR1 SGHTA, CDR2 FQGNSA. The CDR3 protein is CASTPSLAGGMTGELFF. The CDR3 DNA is TGTGCCAGCACCCCTAGTCTCGCAGGGGGAATGACCGGGGAGCTGTTTTTT.

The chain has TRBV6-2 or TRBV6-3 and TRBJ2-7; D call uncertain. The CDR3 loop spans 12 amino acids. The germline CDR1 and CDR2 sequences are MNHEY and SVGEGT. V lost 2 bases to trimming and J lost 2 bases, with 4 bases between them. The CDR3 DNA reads TGTGCCAGCAGTTACGTCGCCTACGAGCAGTACTTC. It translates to CASSYVAYEQYF.

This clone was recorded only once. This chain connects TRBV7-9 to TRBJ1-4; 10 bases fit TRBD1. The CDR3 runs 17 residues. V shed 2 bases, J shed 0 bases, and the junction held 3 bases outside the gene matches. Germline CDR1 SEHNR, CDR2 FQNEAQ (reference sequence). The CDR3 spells CASSLRDRGATNEKLFF. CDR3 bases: TGTGCCAGCAGCTTACGGGACAGGGGTGCAACTAATGAAAAACTGTTTTTT.

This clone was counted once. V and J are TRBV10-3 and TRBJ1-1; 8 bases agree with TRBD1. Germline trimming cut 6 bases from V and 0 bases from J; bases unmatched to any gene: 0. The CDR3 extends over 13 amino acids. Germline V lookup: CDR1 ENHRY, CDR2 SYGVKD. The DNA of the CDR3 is TGTGCCATCAGGGACAGGGTGAACACTGAAGCTTTCTTT. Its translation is CAIRDRVNTEAFF.

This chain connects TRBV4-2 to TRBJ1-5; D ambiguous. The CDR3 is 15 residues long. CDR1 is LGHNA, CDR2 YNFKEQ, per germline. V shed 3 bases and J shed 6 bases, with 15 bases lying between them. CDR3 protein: CASSHDGREGQPQHF. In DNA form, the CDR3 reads TGTGCCAGCAGCCATGATGGGAGGGAGGGTCAGCCCCAGCATTTT.

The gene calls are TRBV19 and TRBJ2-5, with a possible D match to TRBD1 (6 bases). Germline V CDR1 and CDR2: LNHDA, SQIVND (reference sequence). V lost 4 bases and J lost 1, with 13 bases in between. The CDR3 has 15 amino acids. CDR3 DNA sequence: TGTGCCAGTAGTAACTGGGCAGGGGCCCAAGAGACCCAGTACTTC. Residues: CASSNWAGAQETQYF.

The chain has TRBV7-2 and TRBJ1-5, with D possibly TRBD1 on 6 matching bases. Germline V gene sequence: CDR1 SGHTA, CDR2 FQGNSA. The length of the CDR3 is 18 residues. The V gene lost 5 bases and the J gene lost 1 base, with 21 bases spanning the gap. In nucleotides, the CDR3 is TGTGCCAGCAGCCCCCGGGGCAGGGGAGCCGACAGCAATCAGCCCCAGCATTTT. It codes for CASSPRGRGADSNQPQHF.

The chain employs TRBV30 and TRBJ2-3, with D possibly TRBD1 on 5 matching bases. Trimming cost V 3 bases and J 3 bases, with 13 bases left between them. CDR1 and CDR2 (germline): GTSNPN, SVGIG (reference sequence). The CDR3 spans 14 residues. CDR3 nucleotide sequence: TGTGCCTGGAGAAACCCGGCAGGGACAGATACGCAGTATTTT. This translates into CAWRNPAGTDTQYF.

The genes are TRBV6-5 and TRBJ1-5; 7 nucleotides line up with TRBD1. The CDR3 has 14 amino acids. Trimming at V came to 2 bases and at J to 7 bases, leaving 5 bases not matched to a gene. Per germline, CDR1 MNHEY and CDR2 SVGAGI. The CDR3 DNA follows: TGTGCCAGCAGTTACACAGGGGTTGCCCAGCCCCAGCATTTT. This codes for CASSYTGVAQPQHF.

The CDR3 spells CASGTSTDTQYF. CDR3 nucleotides: TGTGCTAGTGGCACTAGCACAGATACGCAGTATTTT. V gene TRBV12-5 combines with J gene TRBJ2-3; D call uncertain. The germline V gene encodes CDR1 LGHNT and CDR2 FRNRAP. Trimming shortened V by 6 bases and J by 0 bases, and 4 bases separated the two germline ends. The CDR3 is 12 residues long.

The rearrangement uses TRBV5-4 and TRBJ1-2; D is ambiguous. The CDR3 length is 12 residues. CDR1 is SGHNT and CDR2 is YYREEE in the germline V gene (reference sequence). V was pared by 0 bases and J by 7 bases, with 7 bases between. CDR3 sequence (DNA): TGTGCCAGCAGCTTGGAACTGCGTGGCTACACCTTC. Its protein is CASSLELRGYTF.

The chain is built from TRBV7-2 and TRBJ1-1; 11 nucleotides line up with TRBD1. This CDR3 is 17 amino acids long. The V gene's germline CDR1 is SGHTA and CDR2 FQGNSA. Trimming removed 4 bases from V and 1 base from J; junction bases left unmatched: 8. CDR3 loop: CASSSWPGQGGNTEAFF. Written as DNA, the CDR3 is TGTGCCAGCAGCTCGTGGCCGGGACAGGGGGGGAACACTGAAGCTTTCTTT.

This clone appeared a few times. The DNA of the CDR3 is TGTGCCAGCAGTATGACAGGGCCCGGAGGCTACACCTTC. It codes for CASSMTGPGGYTF. The chain links TRBV6-5 to TRBJ1-2, with 7 bases matching TRBD1. Germline V CDR1 and CDR2: MNHEY, SVGAGI. J was trimmed by 8 bases and V by 5 bases; bases with no gene match: 8. This CDR3 is built from 13 residues.

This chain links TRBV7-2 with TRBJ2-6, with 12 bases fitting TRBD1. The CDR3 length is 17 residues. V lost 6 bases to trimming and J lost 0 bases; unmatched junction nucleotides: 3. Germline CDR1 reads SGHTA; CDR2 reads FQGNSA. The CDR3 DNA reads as TGTGCCAGCAGGGGGACAGGGGGCGGCTCTGGGGCCAACGTCCTGACTTTC. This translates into CASRGTGGGSGANVLTF.

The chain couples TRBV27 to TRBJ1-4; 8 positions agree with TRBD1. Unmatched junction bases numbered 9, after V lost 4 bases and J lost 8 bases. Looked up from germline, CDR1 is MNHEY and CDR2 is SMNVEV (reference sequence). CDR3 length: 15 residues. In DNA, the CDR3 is TGTGCCAGCAGTTCCTCCGGGACAGGCGGGGAAAAACTGTTTTTT. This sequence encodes CASSSSGTGGEKLFF.

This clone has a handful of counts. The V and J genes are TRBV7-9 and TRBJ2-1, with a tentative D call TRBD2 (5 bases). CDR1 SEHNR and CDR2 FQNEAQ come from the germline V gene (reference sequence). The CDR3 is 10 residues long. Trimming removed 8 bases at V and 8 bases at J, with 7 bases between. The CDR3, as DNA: TGTGCCAGCGCGGGCTATGAGCAGTTCTTC. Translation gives CASAGYEQFF.

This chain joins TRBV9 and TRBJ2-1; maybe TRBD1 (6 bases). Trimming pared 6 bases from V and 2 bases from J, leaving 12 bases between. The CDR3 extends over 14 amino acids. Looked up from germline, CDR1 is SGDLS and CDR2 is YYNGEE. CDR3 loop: CASTRTATYNEQFF. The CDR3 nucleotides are TGTGCCAGCACCCGGACAGCGACCTACAATGAGCAGTTCTTC.

CDR3 nucleotide sequence: TGTGCCAGCAGCCGCCGACAGGGGGCGAGCTCCTACAATGAGCAGTTCTTC. This sequence encodes CASSRRQGASSYNEQFF. The chain couples TRBV3-1 (or the pseudogene TRBV3-2) to TRBJ2-1, with 10 bases that match TRBD1. This CDR3 region has 17 residues. The V gene's germline CDR1 is LGHDT and CDR2 YNNKEL (reference sequence). V was pared by 4 bases and J by 0 bases, with 6 bases of the junction left unmatched.

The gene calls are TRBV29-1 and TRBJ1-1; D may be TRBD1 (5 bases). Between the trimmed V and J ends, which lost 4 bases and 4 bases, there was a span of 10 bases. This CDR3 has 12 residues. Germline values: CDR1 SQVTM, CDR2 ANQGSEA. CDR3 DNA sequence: TGCAGCGTTGGAGTGGGGGGCACTGAAGCTTTCTTT. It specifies CSVGVGGTEAFF.

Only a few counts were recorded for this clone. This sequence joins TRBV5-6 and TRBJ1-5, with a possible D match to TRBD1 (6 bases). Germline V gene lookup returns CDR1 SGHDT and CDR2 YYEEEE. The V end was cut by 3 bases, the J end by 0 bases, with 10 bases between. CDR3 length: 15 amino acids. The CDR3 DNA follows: TGTGCCAGCAGCTCCGGGACAAATAGCAATCAGCCCCAGCATTTT. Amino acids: CASSSGTNSNQPQHF.

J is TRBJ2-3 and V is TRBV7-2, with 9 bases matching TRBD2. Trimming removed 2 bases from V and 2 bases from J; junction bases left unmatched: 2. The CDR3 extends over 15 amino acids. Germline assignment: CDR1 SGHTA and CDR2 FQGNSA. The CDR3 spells CASSLPSGNTDTQYF. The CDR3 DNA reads TGTGCCAGCAGCTTACCTAGCGGGAACACAGATACGCAGTATTTT. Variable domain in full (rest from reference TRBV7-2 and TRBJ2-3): GAGVSQSPSNKVTEKGKDVELRCDPISGHTALYWYRQSLGQGLEFLIYFQGNSAPDKSGLPSDRFSAERTGGSVSTLTIQRTQQEDSAVYLCASSLPSGNTDTQYFGPGTRLTVL.

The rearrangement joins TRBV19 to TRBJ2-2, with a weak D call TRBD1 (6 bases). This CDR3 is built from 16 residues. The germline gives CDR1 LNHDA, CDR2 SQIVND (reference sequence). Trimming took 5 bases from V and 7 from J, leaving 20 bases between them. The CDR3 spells CASSLLRTALVGELFF. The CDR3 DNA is TGTGCCAGTAGTTTGCTCCGGACAGCCCTCGTCGGGGAGCTGTTTTTT.

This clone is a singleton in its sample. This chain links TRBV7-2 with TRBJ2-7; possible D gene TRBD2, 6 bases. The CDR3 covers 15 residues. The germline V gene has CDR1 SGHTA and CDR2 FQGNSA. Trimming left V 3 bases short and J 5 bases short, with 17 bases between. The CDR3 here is CASSFGTSNLNEQYF. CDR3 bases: TGTGCCAGCAGCTTCGGGACTTCGAATCTCAACGAGCAGTACTTC.

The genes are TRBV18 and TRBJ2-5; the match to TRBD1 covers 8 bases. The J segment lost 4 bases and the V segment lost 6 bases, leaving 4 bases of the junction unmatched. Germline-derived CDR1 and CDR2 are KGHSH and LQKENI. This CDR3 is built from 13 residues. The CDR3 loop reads CASSVDRGETQYF. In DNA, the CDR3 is TGTGCCAGCTCTGTCGACAGGGGAGAGACCCAGTACTTC.

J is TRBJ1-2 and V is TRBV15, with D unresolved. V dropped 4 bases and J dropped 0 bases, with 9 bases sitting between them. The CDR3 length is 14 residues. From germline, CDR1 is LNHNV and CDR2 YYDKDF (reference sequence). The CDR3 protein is CATSIVRANYGYTF. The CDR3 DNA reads TGTGCCACCAGCATAGTACGCGCTAACTATGGCTACACCTTC.

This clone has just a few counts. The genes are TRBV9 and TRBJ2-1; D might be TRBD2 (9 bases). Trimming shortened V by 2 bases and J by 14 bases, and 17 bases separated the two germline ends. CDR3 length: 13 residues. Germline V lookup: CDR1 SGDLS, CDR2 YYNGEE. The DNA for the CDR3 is TGTGCCAGCAGCGTGGGCCTAGCGGGACAGGAGTTCTTC. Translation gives CASSVGLAGQEFF.